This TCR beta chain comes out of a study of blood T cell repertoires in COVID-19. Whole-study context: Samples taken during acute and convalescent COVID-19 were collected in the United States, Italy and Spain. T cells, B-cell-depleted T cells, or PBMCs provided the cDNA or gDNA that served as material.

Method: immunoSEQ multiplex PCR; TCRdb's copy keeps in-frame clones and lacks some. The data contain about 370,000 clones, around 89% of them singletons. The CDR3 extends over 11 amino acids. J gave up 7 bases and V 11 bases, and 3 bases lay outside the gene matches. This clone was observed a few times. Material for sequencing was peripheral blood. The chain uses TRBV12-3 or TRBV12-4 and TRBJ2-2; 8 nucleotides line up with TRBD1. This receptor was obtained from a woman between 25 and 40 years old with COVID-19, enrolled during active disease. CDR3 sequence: CAGGQGGELFF. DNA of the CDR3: TGTGCCGGCGGACAGGGCGGGGAGCTGTTTTTT.